The following is a TCR beta chain sequence with its context. The CDR3 totals 15 residues. CDR1 LGHNA and CDR2 YNFKEQ come from the germline V gene. Between the trimmed V and J ends, which lost 4 bases and 2 bases, there was a span of 15 bases. The sample comes from a study of blood T cell repertoires in COVID-19. Study-wide context: Acute and convalescent COVID-19 specimens originated in the United States, Italy and Spain. The analysed material was cDNA or gDNA that came from T cells, B-cell-depleted T cells, or PBMCs.

Original data processing: Amplification of reference gene primers was used by the study to estimate nucleated cell counts. Data came from immunoSEQ multiplex PCR; TCRdb stores just in-frame clones and leaves some out. The V and J calls and the clone size are those of that table, but D and trimming were determined from the DNA. Among roughly 70,000 clones listed, about 80% were seen once. Sequences were obtained from peripheral blood. The receptor was isolated from a human donor in a cohort sampled during active COVID-19. This chain connects TRBV4-2 to TRBJ2-7, with D possibly matching TRBD2 (6 bases). The CDR3 DNA follows: TGTGCCAGCAGCCCTGCGGAGCTAGCGACCTACGAGCAGTACTTC. Translating it yields CASSPAELATYEQYF.